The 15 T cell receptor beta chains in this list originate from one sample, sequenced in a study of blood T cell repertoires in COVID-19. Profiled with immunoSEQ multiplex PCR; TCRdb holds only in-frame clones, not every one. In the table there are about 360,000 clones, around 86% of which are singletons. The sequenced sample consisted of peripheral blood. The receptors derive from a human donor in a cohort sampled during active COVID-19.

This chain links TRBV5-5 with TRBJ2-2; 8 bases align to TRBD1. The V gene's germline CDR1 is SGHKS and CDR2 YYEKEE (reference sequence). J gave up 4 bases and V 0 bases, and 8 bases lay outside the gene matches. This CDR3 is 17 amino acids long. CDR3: CASSLAAGTGVTGELFF. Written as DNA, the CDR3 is TGTGCCAGCAGCTTGGCGGCAGGGACAGGAGTCACCGGGGAGCTGTTTTTT.

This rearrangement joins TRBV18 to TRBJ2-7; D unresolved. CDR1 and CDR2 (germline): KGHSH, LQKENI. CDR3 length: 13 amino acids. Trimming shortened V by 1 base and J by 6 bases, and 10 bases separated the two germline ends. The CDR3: CASSPLTALEQYF. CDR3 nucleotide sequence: TGTGCCAGCTCACCACTAACTGCGCTCGAGCAGTACTTC. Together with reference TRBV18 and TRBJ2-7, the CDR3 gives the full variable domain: NAGVMQNPRHLVRRRGQEARLRCSPMKGHSHVYWYRQLPEEGLKFMVYLQKENIIDESGMPKERFSAEFPKEGPSILRIQQVVRGDSAAYFCASSPLTALEQYFGPGTRLTVT.

CDR3 sequence reads: CASSLQSNQPQHF. Here the CDR3 DNA reads TGTGCCAGCAGTTTGCAGAGCAATCAGCCCCAGCATTTT. The chain is built from TRBV28 and TRBJ1-5; D is unresolved. V was cut by 3 bases and J by 1 base, with 4 bases left in between. Germline V gene data show CDR1 as MDHEN and CDR2 as SYDVKM. The CDR3 is 13 amino acids.

Here the CDR3 DNA reads TGTGCCAGCAGCTTAGGTGGCCCTCACAATGAGCAGTTCTTC. Translating it yields CASSLGGPHNEQFF. This chain connects TRBV7-8 to TRBJ2-1; D not certain. CDR3 length: 14 amino acids. Deletions cut 1 base from V and 5 bases from J, with 9 bases between. Germline V gene sequence: CDR1 SGHVS, CDR2 FQNEAQ.

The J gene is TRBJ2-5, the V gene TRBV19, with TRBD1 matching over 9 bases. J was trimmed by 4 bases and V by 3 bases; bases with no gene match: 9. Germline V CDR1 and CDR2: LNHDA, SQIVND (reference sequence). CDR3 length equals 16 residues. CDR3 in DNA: TGTGCCAGTAGTATTCCGGGTGGGACAGGGTTAGAGACCCAGTACTTC. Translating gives CASSIPGGTGLETQYF.

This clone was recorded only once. The CDR3 sequence: CASGLTTKGNTIYF. CDR3 nucleotide sequence: TGTGCTAGTGGTTTGACCACAAAGGGAAACACCATATATTTT. The V and J genes are TRBV12-5 and TRBJ1-3, with D unclear. The length of the CDR3 is 14 residues. CDR1 is LGHNT and CDR2 is FRNRAP in the germline V gene. The V and J ends lost 2 bases and 4 bases respectively, with 9 bases between them.

The CDR3 loop reads CASSLSMAGGGYTF. Here the CDR3 DNA reads TGTGCCAGCAGCTTATCAATGGCCGGGGGGGGCTACACCTTC. The chain has TRBV11-2 and TRBJ1-2, with a weak D call TRBD1 (5 bases). The V end lost 2 bases, the J end lost 8 bases, and 15 bases lay between the germline ends. The CDR3 loop spans 14 amino acids. Germline-derived CDR1 and CDR2 are SGHAT and FQNNGV. The full variable domain, with the rest looked up from reference TRBV11-2 and TRBJ1-2, is EAGVAQSPRYKIIEKRQSVAFWCNPISGHATLYWYQQILGQGPKLLIQFQNNGVVDDSQLPKDRFSAERLKGVDSTLKIQPAKLEDSAVYLCASSLSMAGGGYTFGSGTRLTVV.

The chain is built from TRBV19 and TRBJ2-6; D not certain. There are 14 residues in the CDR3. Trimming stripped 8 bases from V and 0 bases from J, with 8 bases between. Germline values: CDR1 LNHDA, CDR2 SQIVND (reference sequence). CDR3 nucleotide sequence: TGTGCCAGTGGAGAGACCTCTGGGGCCAACGTCCTGACTTTC. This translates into CASGETSGANVLTF.

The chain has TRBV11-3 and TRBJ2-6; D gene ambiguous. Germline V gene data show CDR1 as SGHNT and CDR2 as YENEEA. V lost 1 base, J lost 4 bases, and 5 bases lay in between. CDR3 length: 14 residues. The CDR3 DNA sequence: TGTGCCAGCAGCTTAGGGCCCGGGGCCAACGTCCTGACTTTC. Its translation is CASSLGPGANVLTF.

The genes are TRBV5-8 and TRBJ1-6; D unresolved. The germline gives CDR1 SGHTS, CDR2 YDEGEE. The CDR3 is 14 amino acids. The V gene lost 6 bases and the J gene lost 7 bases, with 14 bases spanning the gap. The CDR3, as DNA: TGTGCCAGCACTCCGTCAGGTTTAAATTCACCCCTCCACTTT. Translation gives CASTPSGLNSPLHF. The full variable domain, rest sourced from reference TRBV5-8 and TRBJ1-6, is EAGVTQSPTHLIKTRGQQATLRCSPISGHTSVYWYQQALGLGLQFLLWYDEGEERNRGNFPPRFSGRQFPNYSSELNVNALELEDSALYLCASTPSGLNSPLHFGNGTRLTVT.

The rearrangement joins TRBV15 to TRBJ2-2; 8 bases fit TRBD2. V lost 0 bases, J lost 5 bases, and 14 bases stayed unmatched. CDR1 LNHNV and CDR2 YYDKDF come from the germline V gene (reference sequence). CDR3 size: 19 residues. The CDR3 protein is CATSRDYPAGVLRTGELFF. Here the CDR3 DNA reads TGTGCCACCAGCAGAGATTACCCAGCGGGAGTTCTGAGGACCGGGGAGCTGTTTTTT.

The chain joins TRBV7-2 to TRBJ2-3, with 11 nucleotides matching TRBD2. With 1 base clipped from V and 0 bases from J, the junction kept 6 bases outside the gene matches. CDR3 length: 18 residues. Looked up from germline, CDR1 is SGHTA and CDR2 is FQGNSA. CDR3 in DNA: TGTGCCAGCAGCTTAGATCTAGCGGGAGGCCGGAGCACAGATACGCAGTATTTT. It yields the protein CASSLDLAGGRSTDTQYF.

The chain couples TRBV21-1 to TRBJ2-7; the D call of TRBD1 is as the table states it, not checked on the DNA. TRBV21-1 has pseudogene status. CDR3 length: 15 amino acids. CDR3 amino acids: CASSKVGQGGNEQYF. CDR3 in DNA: TGTGCCAGCAGCAAAGTGGGACAGGGAGGGAACGAGCAGTACTTC.

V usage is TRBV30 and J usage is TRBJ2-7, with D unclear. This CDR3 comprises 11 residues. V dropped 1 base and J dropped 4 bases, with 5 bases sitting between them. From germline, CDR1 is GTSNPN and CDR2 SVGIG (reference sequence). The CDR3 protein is CAWSGRYEQYF. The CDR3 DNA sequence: TGTGCCTGGAGTGGGCGGTACGAGCAGTACTTC.

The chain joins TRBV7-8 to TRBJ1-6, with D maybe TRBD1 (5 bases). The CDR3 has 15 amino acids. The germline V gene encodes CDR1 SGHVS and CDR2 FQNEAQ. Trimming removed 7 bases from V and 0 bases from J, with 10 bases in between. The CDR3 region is CASTMTDSYNSPLHF. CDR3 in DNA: TGTGCCAGCACCATGACAGACTCCTATAATTCACCCCTCCACTTT.